Following are 12 T cell receptor beta chains from one sample sequenced in a study of graft-versus-host responses after intestinal transplantation. These receptors' antigens are unknown. TCRdb's copy holds only in-frame clones and misses some; the assay was immunoSEQ multiplex PCR. Here the sample spans 78,000 or so clones, more than 75% being singletons. This specimen consisted of unstimulated CD8+ T cells sorted from spleen or lymph node cells, obtained before transplant. These receptors were taken from a human donor who was the organ donor for an intestinal transplant.

The V and J genes are TRBV5-1 and TRBJ1-2; weak D call: TRBD1 (6 bases). The V and J ends lost 0 bases and 4 bases respectively, with 7 bases between them. The CDR3 sequence is 13 residues long. The germline gives CDR1 SGHRS, CDR2 YFSETQ. CDR3 sequence: CASSLEGGYGYTF. The CDR3 coding sequence is TGCGCCAGCAGCTTGGAGGGGGGCTATGGCTACACCTTC.

The V gene is TRBV19, the J gene TRBJ2-2; 13 bases match TRBD2. The CDR3 has 17 residues. J was trimmed by 0 bases and V by 8 bases; bases with no gene match: 6. The germline CDR1 and CDR2 sequences are LNHDA and SQIVND (reference sequence). The CDR3 region has the DNA TGTGCCAGTGCCTGGACTAGCGGGGGATCGAACACCGGGGAGCTGTTTTTT. Protein: CASAWTSGGSNTGELFF.

The chain couples TRBV5-6 to TRBJ2-7, with 9 bases fitting TRBD1. The V gene's germline CDR1 is SGHDT and CDR2 YYEEEE. The CDR3 is 14 amino acids. V shed 0 bases, J shed 2 bases, and the junction held 0 bases outside the gene matches. The CDR3 sequence: CASSLGTGAYEQYF. The CDR3 DNA reads TGTGCCAGCAGCTTGGGGACAGGGGCCTACGAGCAGTACTTC.

This clone has just one count. This chain joins TRBV28 and TRBJ1-3, with TRBD1 as a possible D gene (5 bases). Looked up from germline, CDR1 is MDHEN and CDR2 is SYDVKM. The CDR3 has 14 amino acids. V was shortened by 6 bases and J by 1 base, with 10 bases between the two germline ends. CDR3 bases: TGTGCCAGCAGCCCCACAGGATCTGGAAACACCATATATTTT. Protein sequence: CASSPTGSGNTIYF.

This clone was seen only a few times. The rearrangement uses TRBV25-1 and TRBJ1-1, with a tentative D call TRBD1 (5 bases). The germline gives CDR1 MGHDK, CDR2 SYGVNS. This CDR3 is built from 15 residues. V lost 3 bases to trimming and J lost 1 base, with 12 bases between them. The CDR3 DNA sequence: TGTGCCAGCAGTGAGGGGGTACGCCCGAACACTGAAGCTTTCTTT. It codes for CASSEGVRPNTEAFF.

The V call is TRBV6-1, the J call TRBJ2-3, with 11 bases matching TRBD2. Trimming took 1 base from V and 5 from J; bases not matched to a gene: 5. The CDR3 consists of 16 residues. CDR1 and CDR2 from the germline V gene are MNHNS and SASEGT. The CDR3 region is CASSEVSGGAGDTQYF. DNA of the CDR3: TGTGCCAGCAGTGAAGTTAGCGGGGGGGCGGGAGATACGCAGTATTTT.

This chain connects TRBV25-1 to TRBJ1-2; no clear D gene. The CDR3 runs 11 residues. V dropped 6 bases and J dropped 13 bases, with 15 bases sitting between them. Germline loops: CDR1 MGHDK, CDR2 SYGVNS. As DNA, the CDR3 is TGTGCCAGCAGCTTTGGCGGTTCGTGCACCTTC. Amino acid sequence: CASSFGGSCTF.

The rearrangement links TRBV11-2 to TRBJ2-5, with a tentative D call TRBD2 (6 bases). The assigned J gene may be wrong: the sequence end matches TRBJ2-7 better. CDR3 length: 13 amino acids. Per germline, CDR1 SGHAT and CDR2 FQNNGV. This CDR3 reads CASSLWGVDEQYF. The CDR3 nucleotides read TGTGCCAGCAGCTTATGGGGGGTGGACGAGCAGTACTTC.

The V call is TRBV7-3, the J call TRBJ1-1, with 9 bases fitting TRBD1. The germline CDR1 and CDR2 sequences are SGHTA and FQGTGA. The CDR3 is made up of 13 amino acids. V shed 5 bases, J shed 6 bases, and the junction held 4 bases outside the gene matches. The CDR3 nucleotides are TGTGCCAGCAGCGGACAGGGGAAGGCTGAAGCTTTCTTT. It yields the protein CASSGQGKAEAFF.

V gene TRBV27 combines with J gene TRBJ1-2, with a tentative D call TRBD1 (5 bases). V was trimmed by 3 bases and J by 6 bases, leaving 14 bases between them. This CDR3 contains 14 residues. CDR1 is MNHEY, CDR2 SMNVEV, per germline (reference sequence). The CDR3 nucleotides read TGTGCCAGCAGTTTCCCACAGGTTGTCGATGGCTACACCTTC. It specifies CASSFPQVVDGYTF.

V usage is TRBV6-1 and J usage is TRBJ2-2; weak D call: TRBD1 (6 bases). Germline V gene data show CDR1 as MNHNS and CDR2 as SASEGT. This CDR3 spans 15 amino acids. Trimming took 2 bases from V and 6 from J, leaving 13 bases between them. The DNA for the CDR3 is TGTGCCAGCAGTGAATGGAGACAGGACCCCGGGGAGCTGTTTTTT. Translated, it gives CASSEWRQDPGELFF.

J is TRBJ1-6 and V is TRBV6-5, with 7 bases lining up with TRBD1. Germline loops: CDR1 MNHEY, CDR2 SVGAGI. The CDR3 is made up of 15 amino acids. J gave up 10 bases and V 7 bases, and 13 bases lay outside the gene matches. This CDR3 is CASTSGRGRESPLHF. For the CDR3, the DNA is TGTGCCAGCACCTCGGGGAGGGGGCGCGAATCACCCCTCCACTTT.